These 2 T cell receptor beta chains were sequenced from one sample in a study of human T cells and chemical hapten exposure. TCRdb reanalysed the 5' RACE reads using MiXCR and keeps one entry per CDR3 protein. The sample contains approximately 140,000 distinct CDR3 sequences, 3.5% to 5% of which appear only once. Unfractionated whole blood served as the source for total RNA extraction. The source is a female donor in good health.

This clonotype was picked up many times. This sequence joins TRBV7-9 and TRBJ1-2; TRBD1 agrees at 7 bases. With 3 bases clipped from V and 7 bases from J, the junction kept 5 bases outside the gene matches. The length of the CDR3 is 13 residues. The germline CDR1 and CDR2 sequences are SEHNR and FQNEAQ (reference sequence). Here the CDR3 reads CASSLTGRGGYTF. CDR3 DNA sequence: TGTGCCAGCAGCTTGACAGGGCGCGGTGGCTACACCTTC.

This clonotype was observed at least ten times. The chain joins TRBV5-1 to TRBJ2-3; D uncertain. Looked up from germline, CDR1 is SGHRS and CDR2 is YFSETQ. The V and J ends lost 0 bases and 0 bases respectively, with 5 bases between them. The CDR3 loop spans 14 amino acids. CDR3 region: CASSLALSTDTQYF. DNA of the CDR3: TGCGCCAGCAGCTTGGCCCTGAGCACAGATACGCAGTATTTT.